The 13 T cell receptor beta chains below were found in one sample sequenced in a study of a mutant IDH1 vaccine in newly diagnosed glioma. These receptors have no known antigen. Here immunoSEQ multiplex PCR was the method, and the copy in TCRdb shows in-frame clones only, minus some. The repertoire includes about 56,000 clones, about 89% of them detected once, and approximately 1.5% sits in the top ten. Time point of the sample: week 23, last vaccination. All doses held 300 ug of mutant IDH1 20-mer peptide, with topical imiquimod. The specimen was PBMCs, collected from a glioma patient whose treatment included an IDH1 peptide vaccine. Receptors were obtained from a man aged 40-49 years with glioma.

The chain uses TRBV21-1 and TRBJ1-2; no check of the table's D call, TRBD1, against the DNA was made. TRBV21-1 is shown as a pseudogene. There are 16 residues in the CDR3. CDR3: CASSKDQGHPNYGYTF. CDR3 nucleotides: TGTGCCAGCAGCAAAGATCAGGGACACCCTAACTATGGCTACACCTTC.

This rearrangement joins TRBV6-5 to TRBJ2-5; D might be TRBD2 (5 bases). V gave up 2 bases and J gave up 7 bases, with 5 bases separating them. In germline, CDR1 is MNHEY, CDR2 SVGAGI. The CDR3 runs to 11 residues. The CDR3 DNA is TGTGCCAGCAGTTACAGCGGGACCCAGTACTTC. This sequence encodes CASSYSGTQYF.

The genes are TRBV9 and TRBJ1-5; perhaps TRBD1 as D (5 bases). Trimming cost V 0 bases and J 3 bases, with 10 bases left between them. In germline, CDR1 is SGDLS, CDR2 YYNGEE. The length of the CDR3 is 15 residues. The CDR3, as DNA: TGTGCCAGCAGCGTAGCGTCACAGGTCAATCAGCCCCAGCATTTT. This encodes CASSVASQVNQPQHF.

J is TRBJ2-7 and V is TRBV10-3, with 12 bases lining up with TRBD1. The CDR3 loop spans 12 amino acids. Germline trimming cut 11 bases from V and 5 bases from J; bases unmatched to any gene: 4. CDR1 ENHRY and CDR2 SYGVKD come from the germline V gene. The chain's CDR3 is CAAGQGANEQYF. The CDR3 DNA reads as TGTGCCGCGGGACAGGGGGCCAACGAGCAGTACTTC.

The rearrangement uses TRBV5-1 and TRBJ1-2; 11 bases align to TRBD1. Germline lookup yields CDR1 SGHRS and CDR2 YFSETQ. J was trimmed by 0 bases and V by 0 bases; bases with no gene match: 4. The CDR3 contains 17 residues. The CDR3 protein is CASSLGGQGAPNYGYTF. CDR3 nucleotides: TGCGCCAGCAGCTTGGGTGGACAGGGGGCGCCTAACTATGGCTACACCTTC.

J is TRBJ2-1 and V is TRBV4-3; 8 nucleotides align to TRBD2. The V gene's germline CDR1 is LGHNA and CDR2 YSLEER. There are 15 residues in the CDR3. After removal of 1 base from V and 6 bases from J, the junction contained 5 bases not matched to a gene. In nucleotides, the CDR3 is TGCGCCAGCAGCCAAGGGGGGACTAGTCCCAATGAGCAGTTCTTC. Its protein is CASSQGGTSPNEQFF.

This chain joins TRBV13 and TRBJ1-1; maybe TRBD1 (5 bases). Trimming left V 11 bases short and J 0 bases short, with 13 bases between. Germline CDR1 is PRHDT and CDR2 is FYEKMQ (reference sequence). This CDR3 contains 13 residues. CDR3 nucleotide sequence: TGTGCCGCCAGGGACTATTTGAACACTGAAGCTTTCTTT. Amino acids: CAARDYLNTEAFF.

This chain connects TRBV7-2 to TRBJ2-5; 9 bases map to TRBD1. Looked up from germline, CDR1 is SGHTA and CDR2 is FQGNSA. This CDR3 has 14 residues. V lost 5 bases, J lost 5 bases, and 6 bases stayed unmatched. CDR3 in DNA: TGTGCCAGCAGCCTCACAGGGGGCCGTGAGACCCAGTACTTC. Protein sequence: CASSLTGGRETQYF.

The CDR3 DNA follows: TGTGCCAGCTCACCAACCGGAGGGGAGACCCAGTACTTC. It is translated as CASSPTGGETQYF. J is TRBJ2-5 and V is TRBV18, with a tentative D call TRBD2 (6 bases). Per the germline V gene, CDR1 is KGHSH and CDR2 is LQKENI. Trimming cost V 2 bases and J 5 bases, with 9 bases left between them. The length of the CDR3 is 13 residues.

V usage is TRBV9 and J usage is TRBJ2-5, with D perhaps being TRBD1 or TRBD2 (6 bases each). Germline V gene data show CDR1 as SGDLS and CDR2 as YYNGEE. The CDR3 totals 16 residues. The V gene lost 6 bases and the J gene lost 5 bases, with 23 bases spanning the gap. The CDR3 reads CASTRLEGTRGETQYF. CDR3 DNA sequence: TGTGCCAGCACCCGATTGGAGGGGACGAGGGGGGAGACCCAGTACTTC. The full variable domain, with the rest looked up from reference TRBV9 and TRBJ2-5, is DSGVTQTPKHLITATGQRVTLRCSPRSGDLSVYWYQQSLDQGLQFLIQYYNGEERAKGNILERFSAQQFPDLHSELNLSSLELGDSALYFCASTRLEGTRGETQYFGPGTRLLVL.

The genes are TRBV11-1 and TRBJ2-7; 7 bases align to TRBD1. The J segment lost 2 bases and the V segment lost 3 bases, leaving 7 bases of the junction unmatched. The CDR3 is 15 residues long. Germline CDR1 SGHAT, CDR2 FQDESV (reference sequence). The CDR3 region is CASSLGYRGPYEQYF. CDR3 bases: TGTGCCAGCAGCTTGGGTTACAGGGGCCCCTACGAGCAGTACTTC.

V gene TRBV7-2 combines with J gene TRBJ1-5; D is unresolved. There are 12 residues in the CDR3. Germline CDR1 SGHTA, CDR2 FQGNSA. V lost 7 bases to trimming and J lost 3 bases, with 7 bases between them. CDR3 loop: CASILINQPQHF. The DNA for the CDR3 is TGTGCCAGCATCCTAATCAATCAGCCCCAGCATTTT.

The rearrangement uses TRBV29-1 and TRBJ2-2; D might be TRBD1 or TRBD2, each matching 5 bases. Trimming shortened V by 5 bases and J by 10 bases, and 8 bases separated the two germline ends. Per the germline V gene, CDR1 is SQVTM and CDR2 is ANQGSEA. The length of the CDR3 is 10 residues. This CDR3 is CSVRDAELFF. The CDR3 DNA follows: TGCAGCGTTCGGGACGCGGAGCTGTTTTTT.